This T cell receptor (beta chain) stems from a study of cytomegalovirus exposure and HLA in healthy donors. Study context: The Caucasian-associated ancestry cluster held less than 85% of under 450 genotyped donors.

On this clone itself: The antigen remains unidentified.

CDR1 is MDHEN, CDR2 SYDVKM, per germline. Trimming took 3 bases from V and 6 from J, leaving 14 bases between them. The CDR3 runs 14 residues. The PCR was carried out with 60 Vbeta primers and 13 Jbeta primers. Sequenced by immunoSEQ multiplex PCR; TCRdb stores in-frame clones only, minus some. The repertoire includes around 200,000 clones, 75% to 80% of them detected once, and around 1.8% sits in the top ten. Study observations and caveats: 164 TCR beta chains were listed as cytomegalovirus-associated. A later analysis reportedly found that, within productive TCRs, an Asian-associated ancestry cluster had fewer N-insertions than the mean observed across the roughly 690 donors. For TCR beta chains, V- and J-gene trimming was later linked to a missense DCLRE1C variant.

This chain joins TRBV28 and TRBJ1-1; D is ambiguous. The TCR sequence derives from a man younger than 35 in good health and CMV-seronegative. The sample consisted of PBMCs. CDR3 residues: CASSFPSLVAEAFF. The CDR3 nucleotides read TGTGCCAGCAGTTTTCCGAGTTTAGTGGCTGAAGCTTTCTTT. Complete variable domain (other parts from reference TRBV28 and TRBJ1-1): DVKVTQSSRYLVKRTGEKVFLECVQDMDHENMFWYRQDPGLGLRLIYFSYDVKMKEKGDIPEGYSVSREKKERFSLILESASTNQTSMYLCASSFPSLVAEAFFGQGTRLTVV.